This T cell receptor beta chain was sequenced during a study of identical twins. Study-wide results and caveats: Out-of-frame alpha sequences shared between twins exhibited an excess of low generation probability. Models underestimated out-of-frame TCR alpha sharing in monozygotic twins. Carriage of fewer insertions was seen in abundant cord blood beta clonotypes, whereas memory repertoires showed none.

The V segment lost 7 bases and the J segment 2 bases; nucleotides outside the gene matches: 13. This CDR3 spans 15 amino acids. In germline, CDR1 is SQVTM, CDR2 ANQGSEA. This clonotype came up a few times. Antigen specificity is unknown. TCRdb passed the 5' RACE reads through MiXCR, listing each CDR3 protein once. In the table there are 450,000 to 600,000 distinct CDR3 sequences, 20% to 25% of which are singletons. These same records also appear under a second study, on yellow fever vaccine responses in identical twins.

Sequenced material: CD4+ T cells sorted from blood. The source is a woman aged 18-29 years in good health. The gene calls are TRBV29-1 and TRBJ2-7; 8 bases map to TRBD2. The CDR3 region is CSALRGGLRTYEQYF. The CDR3 DNA sequence: TGCAGCGCCCTGCGCGGGGGGCTCAGGACCTACGAGCAGTACTTC.